This entry lists 28 T cell receptor beta chains sequenced from one sample in a study of beta chain features in type 1 diabetes. Since all of the isolated RNA was reverse transcribed, expressed TCRB transcripts were what got sequenced. Assay used: immunoSEQ multiplex PCR; TCRdb lists only in-frame clones, some missing. The sample has 350,000 to 450,000 clones, roughly 15% seen once. Sequencing was done on a sample of naive CD4+ T cells from blood. The receptors here all came from a woman aged 18-29 years in good health.

The rearrangement links TRBV29-1 to TRBJ2-7; perhaps TRBD2 as D (6 bases). In germline, CDR1 is SQVTM, CDR2 ANQGSEA. The CDR3 totals 13 residues. V was trimmed by 7 bases and J by 4 bases, leaving 17 bases between them. CDR3: CSGTGTWGYEQYF. The CDR3 nucleotides are TGCAGCGGGACCGGGACTTGGGGGTACGAGCAGTACTTC.

Details on this clone: The same CDR3 arises from other DNA sequences in this sample as well. V gene TRBV9 combines with J gene TRBJ2-3; possibly TRBD2 for D (5 bases). Germline V gene lookup returns CDR1 SGDLS and CDR2 YYNGEE. The V gene lost 2 bases and the J gene lost 0 bases, with 7 bases spanning the gap. This CDR3 has 14 amino acids. Written as DNA, the CDR3 is TGTGCCAGCAGCGTCAGCGGTAGCACAGATACGCAGTATTTT. Translated, it gives CASSVSGSTDTQYF.

The J gene is TRBJ1-5, the V gene TRBV19, with 10 bases lining up with TRBD1. The germline V gene encodes CDR1 LNHDA and CDR2 SQIVND (reference sequence). V lost 7 bases, J lost 0 bases, and 6 bases stayed unmatched. The CDR3 extends over 16 amino acids. The CDR3 bases are TGTGCCAGTATCCGAGGGACAGGGGATAGCAATCAGCCCCAGCATTTT. Protein: CASIRGTGDSNQPQHF.

The chain couples TRBV5-1 to TRBJ2-2; no reliable D call. The CDR3 runs 16 residues. Germline values: CDR1 SGHRS, CDR2 YFSETQ. Trimming pared 1 base from V and 0 bases from J, leaving 10 bases between. CDR3 protein: CASSLLYIANTGELFF. CDR3 coding DNA: TGCGCCAGCAGCTTGCTGTACATCGCGAACACCGGGGAGCTGTTTTTT.

This clone was counted between two and nine times. The chain uses TRBV7-9 and TRBJ2-7; tentatively, D is TRBD1 (5 bases). Trimming removed 2 bases from V and 1 base from J, with 21 bases in between. Germline lookup yields CDR1 SEHNR and CDR2 FQNEAQ (reference sequence). The CDR3 consists of 18 residues. CDR3 nucleotides: TGTGCCAGCAGCTTAAGTCCAACACAGGAGAGGAGATCCTACGAGCAGTACTTC. It translates to CASSLSPTQERRSYEQYF.

This clone was counted a few times. The chain has TRBV6-4 and TRBJ2-1, with D possibly being TRBD2 (6 bases). This CDR3 comprises 17 residues. The V end lost 2 bases, the J end lost 3 bases, and 17 bases lay between the germline ends. The germline V gene has CDR1 MRHNA and CDR2 SNTAGT. In nucleotides, the CDR3 is TGTGCCAGCAGTGACGGGTTTACCGGGACTGGCTACAATGAGCAGTTCTTC. This encodes CASSDGFTGTGYNEQFF.

This sequence joins TRBV2 and TRBJ1-5, with 7 positions matching TRBD1. In germline, CDR1 is SNHLY, CDR2 FYNNEI. The CDR3 is 14 residues long. V shed 2 bases, J shed 6 bases, and the junction held 4 bases outside the gene matches. The CDR3 coding sequence is TGTGCCAGCAGTGAATACAGGGGCGGTCAGCCCCAGCATTTT. Its translation is CASSEYRGGQPQHF.

This clone was seen a handful of times. This chain links TRBV30 with TRBJ1-2; 7 positions match TRBD1. Germline CDR1 and CDR2: GTSNPN and SVGIG (reference sequence). With 3 bases clipped from V and 5 bases from J, the junction kept 9 bases outside the gene matches. The CDR3 is made up of 14 amino acids. CDR3 sequence (DNA): TGTGCCTGGAGCGAACGGGACAGAATTTATGGCTACACCTTC. This encodes CAWSERDRIYGYTF.

The J gene is TRBJ2-2, the V gene TRBV2; D is unresolved. Trimming cost V 3 bases and J 3 bases, with 5 bases left between them. The CDR3 has 13 amino acids. Per the germline V gene, CDR1 is SNHLY and CDR2 is FYNNEI. This chain's CDR3 is CASSEADTGELFF. The CDR3, as DNA: TGTGCCAGCAGTGAGGCGGACACCGGGGAGCTGTTTTTT. The complete variable domain, with remaining parts taken from reference TRBV2 and TRBJ2-2, reads EPEVTQTPSHQVTQMGQEVILRCVPISNHLYFYWYRQILGQKVEFLVSFYNNEISEKSEIFDDQFSVERPDGSNFTLKIRSTKLEDSAMYFCASSEADTGELFFGEGSRLTVL.

V is TRBV5-4 and J is TRBJ2-2; no firm D call. From germline, CDR1 is SGHNT and CDR2 YYREEE (reference sequence). The CDR3 loop spans 16 amino acids. Trimming pared 0 bases from V and 1 base from J, leaving 10 bases between. This CDR3 reads CASSLGGRLNTGELFF. In DNA, the CDR3 is TGTGCCAGCAGCTTGGGTGGCAGACTGAACACCGGGGAGCTGTTTTTT.

There are a few counts of this clone. The chain has TRBV5-4 and TRBJ2-6; D unresolved. The V end was cut by 4 bases, the J end by 9 bases, with 17 bases between. CDR3 length: 15 residues. Looked up from germline, CDR1 is SGHNT and CDR2 is YYREEE (reference sequence). In nucleotides, the CDR3 is TGTGCCAGCAGCCTCCGCTTCACCGGTGACAACGTCCTGACTTTC. Amino acids: CASSLRFTGDNVLTF.

This clone appeared a few times. This chain joins TRBV29-1 and TRBJ2-3, with 11 bases that match TRBD2. Germline CDR1 and CDR2: SQVTM and ANQGSEA. The V and J ends lost 6 bases and 5 bases, in that order; junction bases with no gene match: 7. This CDR3 contains 14 residues. CDR3 region: CSVYSGRVGDTQYF. DNA of the CDR3: TGCAGCGTATATAGCGGGAGGGTGGGAGATACGCAGTATTTT.

In its sample, this clone was seen a few times. V and J are TRBV28 and TRBJ2-7; 8 bases match TRBD1. With 5 bases clipped from V and 2 bases from J, the junction kept 8 bases outside the gene matches. This CDR3 is built from 15 residues. Per the germline V gene, CDR1 is MDHEN and CDR2 is SYDVKM. CDR3 in amino acids: CASSPPGQATYEQYF. The CDR3 DNA reads as TGTGCCAGCAGTCCCCCGGGACAGGCCACCTACGAGCAGTACTTC.

This clone was found a few times. The chain links TRBV27 to TRBJ1-2; TRBD1 matches 8 bases. After removal of 7 bases from V and 2 bases from J, the junction contained 9 bases not matched to a gene. CDR3 length equals 15 residues. CDR1 MNHEY and CDR2 SMNVEV come from the germline V gene (reference sequence). The CDR3 bases are TGTGCCAGCATCCCTCGACAGGGGCAAAACTATGGCTACACCTTC. It translates to CASIPRQGQNYGYTF.

The chain joins TRBV7-2 to TRBJ2-1; TRBD2 aligns across 15 bases. J lost 6 bases, V lost 6 bases, and 9 bases had no gene match. The CDR3 contains 17 residues. The germline CDR1 and CDR2 sequences are SGHTA and FQGNSA. The CDR3 DNA is TGTGCCAGCAGTCTAACTGGACTAGCGGGAGGGACCAATGAGCAGTTCTTC. This gives the protein CASSLTGLAGGTNEQFF.

In this sample, this clone turned up a few times. The genes are TRBV5-4 and TRBJ1-2; D gene ambiguous. There are 13 residues in the CDR3. Between the trimmed V and J ends, which lost 4 bases and 6 bases, there was a span of 13 bases. The germline gives CDR1 SGHNT, CDR2 YYREEE (reference sequence). CDR3: CASSALGRDGYTF. In DNA, the CDR3 is TGTGCCAGCAGCGCTCTAGGGAGGGATGGCTACACCTTC.

With respect to this clone: At the DNA level, this CDR3 is encoded by other sequences in the same sample as well. In DNA form, the CDR3 reads TGTGCCAGCAGTTCACCGGGACAGGGGCAAGAGACCCAGTACTTC. Translating it yields CASSSPGQGQETQYF. The rearrangement uses TRBV28 and TRBJ2-5; TRBD1 matches at 10 bases. Per germline, CDR1 MDHEN and CDR2 SYDVKM. With V trimmed by 4 bases and J by 2 bases, 4 bases remained unmatched. The CDR3 covers 15 residues. The full variable domain, completed using reference TRBV28 and TRBJ2-5, is DVKVTQSSRYLVKRTGEKVFLECVQDMDHENMFWYRQDPGLGLRLIYFSYDVKMKEKGDIPEGYSVSREKKERFSLILESASTNQTSMYLCASSSPGQGQETQYFGPGTRLLVL.

This sequence joins TRBV6-5 and TRBJ1-2; D gene uncertain. The CDR3 contains 15 residues. The ends were cut back, 0 bases at V and 1 base at J, with 9 bases in the middle. Germline loops: CDR1 MNHEY, CDR2 SVGAGI. The CDR3 nucleotides are TGTGCCAGCAGTTACTCGGCCGGGATTAACTATGGCTACACCTTC. This sequence encodes CASSYSAGINYGYTF.

This clone was seen only a few times. This sequence joins TRBV4-2 and TRBJ2-7; a weak D match, TRBD1 (6 bases). Deletions cut 3 bases from V and 3 bases from J, with 9 bases between. Germline V CDR1 and CDR2: LGHNA, YNFKEQ. This CDR3 is 13 amino acids long. The CDR3 loop reads CASSQQQGYEQYF. The CDR3 nucleotides read TGTGCCAGCAGCCAGCAACAGGGCTACGAGCAGTACTTC.

The chain uses TRBV7-2 and TRBJ2-7; TRBD2 aligns across 11 bases. Per the germline V gene, CDR1 is SGHTA and CDR2 is FQGNSA. The V and J ends lost 2 bases and 8 bases, in that order; junction bases with no gene match: 5. The CDR3 is made up of 14 amino acids. In nucleotides, the CDR3 is TGTGCCAGCAGCTTAAGACTAGCGGGAAAAAAGCAGTACTTC. It yields the protein CASSLRLAGKKQYF.

This clone has just a few counts. This rearrangement joins TRBV14 to TRBJ2-2; D is unresolved. V lost 3 bases and J 3 bases, leaving 5 bases between the germline ends. The CDR3 consists of 13 residues. Per the germline V gene, CDR1 is SGHDN and CDR2 is FVKESK. The CDR3 here is CASSHSHTGELFF. CDR3 DNA sequence: TGTGCCAGCAGCCACTCCCACACCGGGGAGCTGTTTTTT.

The chain employs TRBV9 and TRBJ1-5; no firm D call. Germline V lookup: CDR1 SGDLS, CDR2 YYNGEE. V was shortened by 0 bases and J by 2 bases, with 9 bases between the two germline ends. The CDR3 has 15 amino acids. DNA of the CDR3: TGTGCCAGCAGCGTAGATCCAGGCCGCAATCAGCCCCAGCATTTT. This codes for CASSVDPGRNQPQHF.

Here the CDR3 DNA reads TGTGCCAGCTCCTCGGGGAGCTCCTACGAGCAGTACTTC. It yields the protein CASSSGSSYEQYF. The chain links TRBV18 to TRBJ2-7; maybe TRBD2 (5 bases). Germline lookup yields CDR1 KGHSH and CDR2 LQKENI. V was trimmed by 6 bases and J by 0 bases, leaving 9 bases between them. The length of the CDR3 is 13 residues.

The rearrangement joins TRBV28 to TRBJ1-1; 9 bases map to TRBD1. The germline gives CDR1 MDHEN, CDR2 SYDVKM. This CDR3 region has 15 residues. Germline trimming cut 5 bases from V and 7 bases from J; bases unmatched to any gene: 11. For the CDR3, the DNA is TGTGCCAGCAGTCCACCGGGACAGGGAAGGCATGAAGCTTTCTTT. Translated, it gives CASSPPGQGRHEAFF.

This clone was detected a few times. The rearrangement links TRBV6-5 to TRBJ2-1; D remains unclear. This CDR3 has 16 residues. V lost 2 bases and J lost 7, with 18 bases in between. CDR1 is MNHEY, CDR2 SVGAGI, per germline. The CDR3 reads CASSYLPVSHRNEQFF. The CDR3 DNA is TGTGCCAGCAGTTACCTCCCGGTTTCCCATCGGAATGAGCAGTTCTTC.

Note on this clone: Other DNA sequences in the same sample also yield this CDR3. The chain couples TRBV29-1 to TRBJ2-2; D is undetermined. CDR1 SQVTM and CDR2 ANQGSEA come from the germline V gene. V was trimmed by 4 bases and J by 3 bases, leaving 9 bases between them. CDR3 length: 13 amino acids. The CDR3 reads CSVAGFDTGELFF. CDR3 bases: TGCAGCGTTGCAGGTTTCGACACCGGGGAGCTGTTTTTT.

Only a few counts were recorded for this clone. CDR3 region: CASSQQGPPEKLFF. The CDR3 region has the DNA TGTGCCAGCAGCCAACAGGGTCCCCCTGAAAAACTGTTTTTT. The chain uses TRBV14 and TRBJ1-4; D may be TRBD1 (5 bases). The germline CDR1 and CDR2 sequences are SGHDN and FVKESK. The CDR3 contains 14 residues. The ends were cut back, 2 bases at V and 7 bases at J, with 11 bases in the middle.

This clone was seen only a few times. The chain carries TRBV29-1 and TRBJ2-1; tentatively, D is TRBD1 (5 bases). Between the trimmed V and J ends, which lost 5 bases and 7 bases, there was a span of 15 bases. CDR1 is SQVTM and CDR2 is ANQGSEA in the germline V gene. This CDR3 comprises 13 residues. The CDR3 nucleotides read TGCAGCGTTACAGGATCCATTAAGAATGAGCAGTTCTTC. It codes for CSVTGSIKNEQFF.